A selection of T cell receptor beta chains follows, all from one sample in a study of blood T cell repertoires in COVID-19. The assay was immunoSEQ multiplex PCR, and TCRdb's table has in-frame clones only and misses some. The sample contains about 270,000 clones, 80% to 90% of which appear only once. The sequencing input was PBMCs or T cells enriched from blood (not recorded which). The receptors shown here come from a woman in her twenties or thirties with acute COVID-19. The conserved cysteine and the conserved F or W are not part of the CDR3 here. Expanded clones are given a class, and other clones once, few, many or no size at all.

ASSLGTSGYNEQF,TRBJ2-1,NA,TRBV18
ASSQNLQAGGEQY,TRBJ2-7,NA,TRBV3-1/TRBV3-2
ASSLSSSEGEKLF,TRBJ1-4,NA,TRBV27
ASSFPQGNTGELF,TRBJ2-2,NA,TRBV28
ASSPGDNQPQH,TRBJ1-5,NA,TRBV28
ASSGQVGHEQY,TRBJ2-7,NA,TRBV25-1
ASSLRGTQETQY,TRBJ2-5,NA,TRBV5-6
ASSSGFTNTGELF,TRBJ2-2,NA,TRBV5-4
AISELRGQNTGELF,TRBJ2-2,once,TRBV10-3
ASRRTEVNWEQY,TRBJ2-7,NA,TRBV5-6
ASGSTGYLYEQY,TRBJ2-7,NA,TRBV6-5
ASSYRRNGYT,TRBJ1-2,NA,TRBV6-2/TRBV6-3
ASSGARREVEQF,TRBJ2-1,NA,TRBV6-5
ASSSTPGLAGSGQY,TRBJ2-7,NA,TRBV5-6